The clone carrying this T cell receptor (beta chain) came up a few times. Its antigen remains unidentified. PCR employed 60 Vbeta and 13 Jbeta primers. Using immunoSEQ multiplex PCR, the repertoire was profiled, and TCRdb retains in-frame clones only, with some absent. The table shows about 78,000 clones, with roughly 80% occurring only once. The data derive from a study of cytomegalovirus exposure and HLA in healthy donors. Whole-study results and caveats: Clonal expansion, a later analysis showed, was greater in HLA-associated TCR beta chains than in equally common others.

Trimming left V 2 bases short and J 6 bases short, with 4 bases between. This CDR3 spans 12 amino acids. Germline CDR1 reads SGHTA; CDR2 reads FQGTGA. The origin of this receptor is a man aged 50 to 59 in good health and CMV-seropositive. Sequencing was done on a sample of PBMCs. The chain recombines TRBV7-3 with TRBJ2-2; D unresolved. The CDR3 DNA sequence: TGTGCCAGCAGCTTAGCGGCCGGGGAGCTGTTTTTT. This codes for CASSLAAGELFF. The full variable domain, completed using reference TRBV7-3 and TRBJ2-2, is GAGVSQTPSNKVTEKGKYVELRCDPISGHTALYWYRQSLGQGPEFLIYFQGTGAADDSGLPNDRFFAVRPEGSVSTLKIQRTERGDSAVYLCASSLAAGELFFGEGSRLTVL.